The present T cell receptor (beta chain) was sequenced within a study of response to subunit inactivated influenza vaccine. Each CDR3 protein is one row after TCRdb ran MiXCR on the RT-PCR reads. In the table there are 400,000 to 650,000 distinct CDR3 sequences, roughly 7.6% of which are singletons. J lost 3 bases, V lost 5 bases, and 3 bases had no gene match. The CDR3 is made up of 14 amino acids. Germline-derived CDR1 and CDR2 are SGHTA and FQGNSA. A few counts support this clonotype. Its antigen is currently unknown. Study-wide results and limits: Authors suggested seasonal influenza vaccinations each recruit few new T cells.

The material sequenced was PBMCs from blood, taken around 25 months after vaccination. The J gene is TRBJ2-7, the V gene TRBV7-2; 11 bases align to TRBD2. The TCR sequence derives from a man between 50 and 75 years old who received an inactivated influenza vaccine. CDR3 region: CASSIGTSGYEQYF. The CDR3, as DNA: TGTGCCAGCAGCATCGGGACTAGCGGCTACGAGCAGTACTTC. Drawing the rest from reference TRBV7-2 and TRBJ2-7, the complete variable domain is GAGVSQSPSNKVTEKGKDVELRCDPISGHTALYWYRQSLGQGLEFLIYFQGNSAPDKSGLPSDRFSAERTGGSVSTLTIQRTQQEDSAVYLCASSIGTSGYEQYFGPGTRLTVT.